This entry lists 25 T cell receptor beta chains sequenced from one sample in a study of a mutant IDH1 vaccine in newly diagnosed glioma. Clones were sequenced by immunoSEQ multiplex PCR, and TCRdb holds only the in-frame ones, with some missing. The data hold more than 55,000 clones, with 84% observed a single time. Their antigens remain unidentified. The time point was: week 11, during vaccination. Vaccine doses each comprised 300 ug of mutant IDH1 20-mer peptide, with topical imiquimod. The input for sequencing was PBMCs, taken from a glioma patient whose treatment included an IDH1 peptide vaccine. The receptors here all came from a man younger than 45 with glioma.

This chain connects TRBV20-1 to TRBJ2-6; D is uncertain. Trimming left V 5 bases short and J 4 bases short, with 3 bases between. This CDR3 comprises 11 residues. Per germline, CDR1 DFQATT and CDR2 SNEGSKA (reference sequence). The CDR3 spells CSAQGANVLTF. As DNA, the CDR3 is TGCAGTGCTCAGGGGGCCAACGTCCTGACTTTC.

On this clone itself: An end of the junction differs from the germline gene, which may be a read error. The gene calls are TRBV11-3 and TRBJ1-1, with TRBD1 identical over 7 bases. Germline lookup yields CDR1 SGHNT and CDR2 YENEEA. CDR3 length: 15 amino acids. The CDR3 DNA reads as TGTGCCAGCAGCCAAGGGGACAGAGGGAACCCTGAAGCTTTCTTT. Translation: CASSQGDRGNPEAFF.

The V gene is TRBV11-3, the J gene TRBJ2-3, with D possibly TRBD1 on 6 matching bases. Trimming cost V 5 bases and J 4 bases, with 13 bases left between them. The CDR3 consists of 14 residues. Germline CDR1 and CDR2: SGHNT and YENEEA. Here the CDR3 reads CASSRHRESDTQYF. The CDR3 DNA is TGTGCCAGCAGCCGTCACAGGGAGTCAGATACGCAGTATTTT. Combining the CDR3 with reference TRBV11-3 and TRBJ2-3 gives the whole variable domain EAGVVQSPRYKIIEKKQPVAFWCNPISGHNTLYWYLQNLGQGPELLIRYENEEAVDDSQLPKDRFSAERLKGVDSTLKIQPAELGDSAVYLCASSRHRESDTQYFGPGTRLTVL.

The genes are TRBV11-2 and TRBJ2-1; TRBD2 matches at 9 bases. With V trimmed by 2 bases and J by 1 base, 9 bases remained unmatched. Germline CDR1 and CDR2: SGHAT and FQNNGV. CDR3 length: 18 residues. In nucleotides, the CDR3 is TGTGCCAGCAGCTTAAAGGCGGGAGGGAGACATTCCTACAATGAGCAGTTCTTC. This encodes CASSLKAGGRHSYNEQFF. The full variable domain, with the rest looked up from reference TRBV11-2 and TRBJ2-1, is EAGVAQSPRYKIIEKRQSVAFWCNPISGHATLYWYQQILGQGPKLLIQFQNNGVVDDSQLPKDRFSAERLKGVDSTLKIQPAKLEDSAVYLCASSLKAGGRHSYNEQFFGPGTRLTVL.

The chain uses TRBV7-2 and TRBJ1-3; D ambiguous. Trimming pared 3 bases from V and 0 bases from J, leaving 12 bases between. From germline, CDR1 is SGHTA and CDR2 FQGNSA. The CDR3 is 16 amino acids. CDR3 sequence: CASSFRTADSGNTIYF. The CDR3 DNA reads TGTGCCAGCAGCTTCCGGACGGCGGACTCTGGAAACACCATATATTTT.

The chain is built from TRBV7-2 and TRBJ2-1, with a possible D match to TRBD2 (5 bases). The CDR3 loop spans 15 amino acids. V was trimmed by 8 bases and J by 6 bases, leaving 20 bases between them. The germline gives CDR1 SGHTA, CDR2 FQGNSA. The CDR3 loop reads CASLHGWRTLNEQFF. In nucleotides, the CDR3 is TGTGCCAGCCTTCACGGGTGGCGGACTCTCAATGAGCAGTTCTTC.

The chain joins TRBV11-2 to TRBJ1-3; no clear D gene. Between the trimmed V and J ends, which lost 5 bases and 3 bases, there was a span of 8 bases. Germline V gene data show CDR1 as SGHAT and CDR2 as FQNNGV. There are 13 residues in the CDR3. CDR3 region: CASSLVDGNTIYF. In DNA form, the CDR3 reads TGTGCCAGCAGCCTAGTTGATGGAAACACCATATATTTT.

The genes are TRBV28 and TRBJ1-2; D not resolved. The CDR3 extends over 16 amino acids. V dropped 5 bases and J dropped 2 bases, with 18 bases sitting between them. Per germline, CDR1 MDHEN and CDR2 SYDVKM. CDR3 coding DNA: TGTGCCAGCAGTCCTATATCGGGAATAACCAACTATGGCTACACCTTC. Protein: CASSPISGITNYGYTF.

This chain joins TRBV7-8 and TRBJ1-1, with D possibly matching TRBD1 (5 bases). The CDR3 sequence is 13 residues long. V was cut by 3 bases and J by 11 bases, with 16 bases left in between. The V gene's germline CDR1 is SGHVS and CDR2 FQNEAQ. CDR3 loop: CASSLALGEKAFF. CDR3 in DNA: TGTGCCAGCAGCTTGGCATTAGGGGAGAAGGCTTTCTTT. Combining the CDR3 with reference TRBV7-8 and TRBJ1-1 gives the whole variable domain GAGVSQSPRYKVAKRGQDVALRCDPISGHVSLFWYQQALGQGPEFLTYFQNEAQLDKSGLPSDRFFAERPEGSVSTLKIQRTQQEDSAVYLCASSLALGEKAFFGQGTRLTVV.

The chain is built from TRBV18 and TRBJ1-1; perhaps TRBD1 as D (5 bases). CDR3 size: 13 residues. V was pared by 4 bases and J by 4 bases, with 10 bases between. CDR1 and CDR2 from the germline V gene are KGHSH and LQKENI. CDR3 protein: CASSQGLGTEAFF. In DNA, the CDR3 is TGTGCCAGCTCACAGGGGTTAGGCACTGAAGCTTTCTTT.

The chain recombines TRBV19 with TRBJ2-4, with D possibly matching TRBD1 (5 bases). Trimming pared 3 bases from V and 3 bases from J, leaving 15 bases between. Germline CDR1 is LNHDA and CDR2 is SQIVND (reference sequence). This CDR3 is 16 amino acids long. The CDR3 nucleotides are TGTGCCAGTAGTATCGGACACCCGGCGAACAAAAACATTCAGTACTTC. Amino acids: CASSIGHPANKNIQYF. The full variable domain, in which reference TRBV19 and TRBJ2-4 provide the parts outside the CDR3, is DGGITQSPKYLFRKEGQNVTLSCEQNLNHDAMYWYRQDPGQGLRLIYYSQIVNDFQKGDIAEGYSVSREKKESFPLTVTSAQKNPTAFYLCASSIGHPANKNIQYFGAGTRLSVL.

The chain links TRBV7-2 to TRBJ2-3, with D hard to call. Germline lookup yields CDR1 SGHTA and CDR2 FQGNSA. Trimming removed 4 bases at V and 4 bases at J, with 9 bases between. The CDR3 runs to 13 residues. The CDR3 is CASSSSPSDTQYF. DNA for the CDR3: TGTGCCAGCAGCTCCTCTCCTTCAGATACGCAGTATTTT.

This chain links TRBV4-1 with TRBJ2-3; D perhaps matches TRBD2 (5 bases). Germline V gene sequence: CDR1 MGHRA, CDR2 YSYEKL. The CDR3 is 14 residues long. The V and J ends lost 0 bases and 2 bases respectively, with 6 bases between them. The CDR3: CASSQEGVTDTQYF. CDR3 bases: TGCGCCAGCAGCCAAGAGGGAGTCACAGATACGCAGTATTTT.

V is TRBV27 and J is TRBJ2-7, with TRBD1 identical over 12 bases. V lost 5 bases to trimming and J lost 4 bases; unmatched junction nucleotides: 3. The CDR3 loop spans 14 amino acids. CDR1 is MNHEY, CDR2 SMNVEV, per germline (reference sequence). The CDR3 spells CASSPGQGAYEQYF. CDR3 coding DNA: TGTGCCAGCAGTCCGGGACAGGGGGCATACGAGCAGTACTTC.

This clone showed up just once. The chain uses TRBV2 and TRBJ2-1, with D unresolved. Trimming stripped 8 bases from V and 7 bases from J, with 6 bases between. CDR1 and CDR2 from the germline V gene are SNHLY and FYNNEI. This CDR3 spans 10 amino acids. The CDR3 reads CASVGNEQFF. DNA for the CDR3: TGTGCCAGCGTCGGAAATGAGCAGTTCTTC.

The V call is TRBV27, the J call TRBJ2-7; D may be TRBD1 (6 bases). Trimming stripped 4 bases from V and 3 bases from J, with 13 bases between. Germline CDR1 is MNHEY and CDR2 is SMNVEV (reference sequence). The CDR3 totals 14 residues. The CDR3 DNA reads TGTGCCAGCAGTTGGGGGCTTAAGGACTACGAGCAGTACTTC. Encoded protein: CASSWGLKDYEQYF.

This chain links TRBV6-1 with TRBJ2-5; 7 bases agree with TRBD1. Germline CDR1 MNHNS, CDR2 SASEGT. CDR3 length: 14 residues. V gave up 5 bases and J gave up 4 bases; unmatched junction bases: 7. CDR3 sequence: CASSITGVVETQYF. The CDR3 bases are TGTGCCAGCAGTATAACAGGGGTGGTAGAGACCCAGTACTTC.

This chain uses TRBV9 with TRBJ1-6; D unresolved. Per the germline V gene, CDR1 is SGDLS and CDR2 is YYNGEE. V lost 1 base, J lost 0 bases, and 8 bases lay in between. The CDR3 spans 16 residues. The CDR3 sequence: CASSVSPYSYNSPLHF. The CDR3 DNA sequence: TGTGCCAGCAGCGTATCTCCTTACTCCTATAATTCACCCCTCCACTTT.

The chain couples TRBV27 to TRBJ1-1, with D hard to call. Germline CDR1 reads MNHEY; CDR2 reads SMNVEV (reference sequence). Trimming removed 2 bases at V and 2 bases at J, with 15 bases between. The length of the CDR3 is 16 residues. The CDR3 nucleotides are TGTGCCAGCAGTTTAAACCCCCCCAGAGACAACACTGAAGCTTTCTTT. Encoded protein: CASSLNPPRDNTEAFF.

The V and J genes are TRBV28 and TRBJ1-5; 8 positions agree with TRBD1. This CDR3 region has 15 residues. The germline V gene encodes CDR1 MDHEN and CDR2 SYDVKM. V lost 3 bases to trimming and J lost 0 bases; unmatched junction nucleotides: 1. CDR3 DNA sequence: TGTGCCAGCAGTTTGACAGGGGTTAGCAATCAGCCCCAGCATTTT. This translates into CASSLTGVSNQPQHF.

The chain uses TRBV7-7 and TRBJ2-7, with D perhaps TRBD1 or TRBD2 (5 bases each). Trimming cost V 1 base and J 0 bases, with 16 bases left between them. Germline CDR1 reads SSHAT; CDR2 reads FNYEAQ (reference sequence). CDR3 length: 17 amino acids. CDR3 sequence (DNA): TGTGCCAGCAGCTTAGAGGTTATGGGACGGGACTCCTACGAGCAGTACTTC. This codes for CASSLEVMGRDSYEQYF.

The rearrangement uses TRBV11-2 and TRBJ2-7; D remains ambiguous. Germline V gene lookup returns CDR1 SGHAT and CDR2 FQNNGV. Trimming stripped 0 bases from V and 2 bases from J, with 14 bases between. There are 16 residues in the CDR3. The CDR3 DNA sequence: TGTGCCAGCAGCTTAGAATGGGCAGAGATAACCTACGAGCAGTACTTC. It yields the protein CASSLEWAEITYEQYF.

The gene calls are TRBV9 and TRBJ2-3; D is possibly TRBD1 (5 bases). Germline CDR1 reads SGDLS; CDR2 reads YYNGEE. V shed 0 bases and J shed 2 bases, with 7 bases lying between them. The CDR3 contains 14 residues. CDR3 nucleotides: TGTGCCAGCAGCGTAGTGACAGACACAGATACGCAGTATTTT. The encoded protein is CASSVVTDTDTQYF. Full variable domain (outside the CDR3, taken from reference TRBV9 and TRBJ2-3): DSGVTQTPKHLITATGQRVTLRCSPRSGDLSVYWYQQSLDQGLQFLIQYYNGEERAKGNILERFSAQQFPDLHSELNLSSLELGDSALYFCASSVVTDTDTQYFGPGTRLTVL.

This clone was recorded a few times. The V and J genes are TRBV27 and TRBJ1-2; possibly TRBD1 for D (5 bases). The CDR3 spans 11 residues. The V end lost 5 bases, the J end lost 4 bases, and 5 bases lay between the germline ends. Germline-derived CDR1 and CDR2 are MNHEY and SMNVEV (reference sequence). CDR3 nucleotides: TGTGCCAGCAGTGACAGCTATGGCTACACCTTC. Protein: CASSDSYGYTF.

The gene calls are TRBV11-2 and TRBJ2-1, with D possibly being TRBD2 (6 bases). This CDR3 contains 16 residues. V lost 5 bases to trimming and J lost 0 bases, with 14 bases between them. Looked up from germline, CDR1 is SGHAT and CDR2 is FQNNGV. In DNA form, the CDR3 reads TGTGCCAGCAGCCCCATACGGGGGTCCTCCTACAATGAGCAGTTCTTC. It yields the protein CASSPIRGSSYNEQFF.